At least ten counts were recorded for the clone carrying this T cell receptor beta chain. This entry comes from a study of T cells in Graves' hyperthyroidism and ophthalmopathy. This CDR3 is 14 amino acids long. Germline V CDR1 and CDR2: SEHNR, FQNEAQ (reference sequence). Trimming pared 1 base from V and 1 base from J, leaving 7 bases between. RNA transcripts gave rise to amplified TCR beta CDR3 regions. The study used the HTBI primer set for a first-round RT-PCR of the TCR CDR3. TCRdb re-called the multiplex PCR reads with MiXCR, one entry per CDR3 protein. This table holds 300,000 to 450,000 distinct CDR3 sequences, roughly 13% found once.

V gene TRBV7-9 combines with J gene TRBJ1-2; unclear D gene. This clonotype originated in a woman aged 18-29 years with Graves' hyperthyroidism. Sequencing used blood. The CDR3 nucleotides are TGTGCCAGCAGCTTAGGGCAGTTTAACTATGGCTACACCTTC. Translation gives CASSLGQFNYGYTF.